The T cell receptor beta chain under discussion was sequenced for a study of spatial heterogeneity in lung cancer. Per germline, CDR1 SGHAT and CDR2 FQNNGV. V dropped 1 base and J dropped 9 bases, with 15 bases sitting between them. The CDR3 is 15 amino acids. Each TCR cDNA molecule bore a unique molecular identifier. TCRdb called the 5' RACE reads again in MiXCR, with one record for every CDR3 protein. The table lists a few thousand distinct CDR3 sequences, 15% to 20% of them singletons. As to time point: sample taken at primary tumor resection. No cell sorting; template was whole RNA from tumor, lung tissue or PBMC. Patients with untreated early-stage non-small cell lung cancer, numbering 72, were the donors.

The J gene is TRBJ2-2, the V gene TRBV11-2; the D gene is possibly TRBD1 (5 bases). Material: normal lung tissue next to the tumor, obtained at surgery. This clonotype originated in a male donor with early-stage non-small cell lung cancer. CDR3 loop: CASSLVSGPGRELFF. CDR3 coding DNA: TGTGCCAGCAGCTTAGTTTCCGGACCAGGGAGGGAGCTGTTTTTT.